The TCR beta chain under discussion was sequenced for a study of technical replicates of blood from a few donors. Sequencing was performed with immunoSEQ multiplex PCR; in TCRdb, only in-frame clones are kept and a portion is missing. The sample includes tens of thousands of clones, 94% of them seen just once. Germline CDR1 LNHNV, CDR2 YYDKDF (reference sequence). CDR3 length: 15 residues. The V gene end was trimmed by 1 base and the J gene end by 3 bases; junction bases not matched to a gene: 5. This clone was detected only once. The V and J genes are TRBV15 and TRBJ1-2; 7 nucleotides match TRBD1. Sequenced input: T cells isolated from PBMCs. The source of this sequence is a human donor in good health. CDR3 amino acids: CATSRVGTAYYGYTF. Here the CDR3 DNA reads TGTGCCACCAGCAGAGTTGGGACAGCCTACTATGGCTACACCTTC.